Below, 28 T cell receptor beta chains from the same sample are listed, as sequenced in a study of blood T cell repertoires in COVID-19. Using immunoSEQ multiplex PCR, the repertoire was profiled, and TCRdb retains in-frame clones only, with some absent. Counted here are 150,000 to 200,000 clones, 80% to 90% occurring once; the ten biggest clones make up under 3.5%. Sequences were obtained from peripheral blood. These receptors came from a man aged 55 to 70 with acute or convalescent COVID-19.

This sequence joins TRBV4-2 and TRBJ1-1; weak D call: TRBD1 (6 bases). Germline V gene data show CDR1 as LGHNA and CDR2 as YNFKEQ. The CDR3 spans 17 residues. V lost 2 bases, J lost 3 bases, and 19 bases lay in between. CDR3 amino acids: CASSQSKGTKIDTEAFF. The CDR3 nucleotides read TGTGCCAGCAGCCAATCCAAGGGGACAAAAATAGACACTGAAGCTTTCTTT.

V usage is TRBV5-5 and J usage is TRBJ2-1; TRBD1 is a possible D gene (5 bases). Germline-derived CDR1 and CDR2 are SGHKS and YYEKEE (reference sequence). V was trimmed by 6 bases and J by 3 bases, leaving 13 bases between them. The CDR3 loop spans 14 amino acids. CDR3 loop: CASTVVDNYNEQFF. CDR3 in DNA: TGTGCCAGCACCGTCGTGGACAACTACAATGAGCAGTTCTTC.

The V gene is TRBV29-1, the J gene TRBJ2-5; D gene unclear. This CDR3 has 10 amino acids. V dropped 6 bases and J dropped 2 bases, with 4 bases sitting between them. Germline V gene sequence: CDR1 SQVTM, CDR2 ANQGSEA. The CDR3 here is CSVLQETQYF. The CDR3 DNA is TGCAGCGTACTTCAAGAGACCCAGTACTTC.

The chain uses TRBV19 and TRBJ1-1; no firm D call. The CDR3 contains 16 residues. The germline V gene has CDR1 LNHDA and CDR2 SQIVND (reference sequence). The V end was cut by 8 bases, the J end by 5 bases, with 24 bases between. For the CDR3, the DNA is TGTGCCAGTGGTCCCCGCCCGGACGGTTCGGGGACTGAAGCTTTCTTT. This gives the protein CASGPRPDGSGTEAFF.

The chain has TRBV5-4 and TRBJ1-1; D is perhaps TRBD1 (5 bases). V was pared by 4 bases and J by 0 bases, with 10 bases between. The V gene's germline CDR1 is SGHNT and CDR2 YYREEE (reference sequence). This CDR3 contains 14 residues. The chain's CDR3 is CASSLDIMNTEAFF. The CDR3 DNA reads as TGTGCCAGCAGCCTGGACATAATGAACACTGAAGCTTTCTTT.

The chain has TRBV28 and TRBJ2-5, with 7 bases fitting TRBD1. The germline CDR1 and CDR2 sequences are MDHEN and SYDVKM. The CDR3 spans 14 residues. After removal of 8 bases from V and 5 bases from J, the junction contained 11 bases not matched to a gene. In DNA, the CDR3 is TGTGCCAGCGTTGAGACAGGGTCAAGGGAGACCCAGTACTTC. Its translation: CASVETGSRETQYF.

This clone has just one count. This sequence joins TRBV5-1 and TRBJ1-4; possible D gene TRBD1, 5 bases. The CDR3 covers 16 residues. From germline, CDR1 is SGHRS and CDR2 YFSETQ. Deletions cut 0 bases from V and 4 bases from J, with 13 bases between. CDR3 nucleotide sequence: TGCGCCAGCAGCTTGGCGGGAGGGGCCCTTAATGAAAAACTGTTTTTT. As protein: CASSLAGGALNEKLFF.

The V call is TRBV2, the J call TRBJ2-2; 14 bases line up with TRBD2. The CDR3 runs 15 residues. J was trimmed by 6 bases and V by 6 bases; bases with no gene match: 3. Germline V gene lookup returns CDR1 SNHLY and CDR2 FYNNEI. This CDR3 is CASSRGLAGAGELFF. CDR3 DNA sequence: TGTGCCAGCAGCCGGGGACTAGCGGGGGCCGGGGAGCTGTTTTTT.

J is TRBJ1-4 and V is TRBV29-1, with TRBD1 matching 8 bases. Germline CDR1 SQVTM, CDR2 ANQGSEA. Unmatched junction bases numbered 3, after V lost 5 bases and J lost 4 bases. The CDR3 totals 13 residues. CDR3 in DNA: TGCAGCGTTTGGGACAGGTTTAATGAAAAACTGTTTTTT. This encodes CSVWDRFNEKLFF.

The CDR3 loop reads CASSLGSGNEQFF. CDR3 DNA: TGTGCCAGCAGTTTGGGCTCGGGGAATGAGCAGTTCTTC. The rearrangement links TRBV27 to TRBJ2-1, with D tentatively TRBD2 (5 bases). The length of the CDR3 is 13 residues. V lost 3 bases, J lost 7 bases, and 10 bases lay in between. Germline V gene sequence: CDR1 MNHEY, CDR2 SMNVEV (reference sequence).

This clone was seen a single time. This chain connects TRBV6-1 to TRBJ1-2; D is perhaps TRBD1 (5 bases). This CDR3 comprises 13 residues. The germline V and J ends were trimmed by 6 bases and 7 bases, with 15 bases remaining between them. Per germline, CDR1 MNHNS and CDR2 SASEGT. CDR3 residues: CASRILLTAGYTF. As DNA, the CDR3 is TGTGCCAGCAGAATATTATTGACAGCTGGCTACACCTTC.

In its sample, this clone was seen once. This CDR3 reads CASSQGRVHEKLFF. For the CDR3, the DNA is TGTGCCAGCAGCCAAGGACGGGTGCATGAAAAACTGTTTTTT. J is TRBJ1-4 and V is TRBV3-1 (or the pseudogene TRBV3-2); D gene unclear. CDR1 and CDR2 from the germline V gene are LGHDT and YNNKEL (reference sequence). The V end was cut by 1 base, the J end by 6 bases, with 9 bases between. There are 14 residues in the CDR3.

This chain connects TRBV11-2 to TRBJ1-2; weak D call: TRBD1 (5 bases). The V end lost 5 bases, the J end lost 8 bases, and 15 bases lay between the germline ends. CDR1 and CDR2 from the germline V gene are SGHAT and FQNNGV. The CDR3 has 13 residues. The DNA of the CDR3 is TGTGCCAGCAGCCCAGGGACTTCTGGCGGCTACACCTTC. It specifies CASSPGTSGGYTF.

The chain couples TRBV27 to TRBJ2-2, with D perhaps matching TRBD1 (6 bases). Germline lookup yields CDR1 MNHEY and CDR2 SMNVEV (reference sequence). The CDR3 consists of 15 residues. The germline V and J ends were trimmed by 2 bases and 3 bases, with 10 bases remaining between them. The chain's CDR3 is CASSLHRADTGELFF. The CDR3 nucleotides read TGTGCCAGCAGTTTACACAGGGCCGACACCGGGGAGCTGTTTTTT.

The sample holds a few counts of this clone. The rearrangement uses TRBV7-2 and TRBJ2-5, with unresolved D. CDR1 is SGHTA and CDR2 is FQGNSA in the germline V gene. V lost 1 base to trimming and J lost 5 bases, with 11 bases between them. The CDR3 sequence is 14 residues long. CDR3 sequence: CASSLELSRETQYF. The CDR3 DNA is TGTGCCAGCAGCTTAGAGCTCTCCCGTGAGACCCAGTACTTC. The full variable domain, with the rest looked up from reference TRBV7-2 and TRBJ2-5, is GAGVSQSPSNKVTEKGKDVELRCDPISGHTALYWYRQSLGQGLEFLIYFQGNSAPDKSGLPSDRFSAERTGGSVSTLTIQRTQQEDSAVYLCASSLELSRETQYFGPGTRLLVL.

The chain is built from TRBV30 and TRBJ2-1, with D possibly matching TRBD2 (5 bases). The V gene lost 0 bases and the J gene lost 8 bases, with 14 bases spanning the gap. From germline, CDR1 is GTSNPN and CDR2 SVGIG (reference sequence). The CDR3 loop spans 14 amino acids. The CDR3, as DNA: TGTGCCTGGAGTGTACTCGAGGGAGTGGATGAGCAGTTCTTC. The encoded protein is CAWSVLEGVDEQFF.

Here the CDR3 reads CASSFGRITDTQYF. In DNA form, the CDR3 reads TGTGCCAGTAGCTTTGGCAGAATCACAGATACGCAGTATTTT. V and J are TRBV19 and TRBJ2-3; D unclear. This CDR3 has 14 amino acids. V lost 6 bases to trimming and J lost 2 bases, with 12 bases between them. From germline, CDR1 is LNHDA and CDR2 SQIVND (reference sequence).

The rearrangement uses TRBV5-4 and TRBJ2-5; TRBD1 aligns across 11 bases. The CDR3 runs to 15 residues. The germline gives CDR1 SGHNT, CDR2 YYREEE (reference sequence). V was pared by 4 bases and J by 3 bases, with 5 bases of the junction left unmatched. The CDR3, as DNA: TGTGCCAGCAGCCCCGGGGACAGGGGGAAAGAGACCCAGTACTTC. Protein: CASSPGDRGKETQYF. Combining the CDR3 with reference TRBV5-4 and TRBJ2-5 gives the whole variable domain ETGVTQSPTHLIKTRGQQVTLRCSSQSGHNTVSWYQQALGQGPQFIFQYYREEENGRGNFPPRFSGLQFPNYSSELNVNALELDDSALYLCASSPGDRGKETQYFGPGTRLLVL.

The chain recombines TRBV4-1 with TRBJ2-7, with TRBD2 matching 9 bases. CDR1 is MGHRA and CDR2 is YSYEKL in the germline V gene. CDR3 length: 16 amino acids. Losses at the gene ends were 1 base for V and 1 base for J; bases not matched to a gene: 5. CDR3 amino acids: CASSQAWREGSYEQYF. CDR3 sequence (DNA): TGCGCCAGCAGCCAAGCGTGGCGGGAGGGATCCTACGAGCAGTACTTC.

This chain joins TRBV11-2 and TRBJ2-1; the match to TRBD1 covers 10 bases. This CDR3 contains 14 residues. V was pared by 7 bases and J by 9 bases, with 9 bases of the junction left unmatched. Germline V gene sequence: CDR1 SGHAT, CDR2 FQNNGV. CDR3 in amino acids: CASTSGTGEGEQFF. The CDR3 coding sequence is TGTGCCAGCACCTCCGGGACAGGGGAGGGTGAGCAGTTCTTC.

V usage is TRBV2 and J usage is TRBJ2-3; D is perhaps TRBD1 (6 bases). CDR1 SNHLY and CDR2 FYNNEI come from the germline V gene. Trimming pared 4 bases from V and 1 base from J, leaving 12 bases between. The CDR3 is 15 residues long. CDR3 sequence reads: CASSAQGVGTDTQYF. The CDR3 coding sequence is TGTGCCAGCAGTGCACAGGGAGTGGGCACAGATACGCAGTATTTT.

The chain carries TRBV20-1 and TRBJ2-3; D not certain. The CDR3 totals 11 residues. V lost 5 bases and J lost 4, with 7 bases in between. Germline V CDR1 and CDR2: DFQATT, SNEGSKA (reference sequence). CDR3 protein: CSAPKPDTQYF. CDR3 sequence (DNA): TGCAGTGCTCCGAAGCCAGATACGCAGTATTTT.

The chain joins TRBV20-1 to TRBJ2-3; no definite D call. V was clipped by 3 bases and J by 10 bases, with 20 bases between them. Germline V gene sequence: CDR1 DFQATT, CDR2 SNEGSKA (reference sequence). There are 14 residues in the CDR3. The CDR3 loop reads CSASSDIYLGAQYF. DNA of the CDR3: TGCAGTGCTAGTTCCGATATATACTTGGGCGCGCAGTATTTT.

The chain has TRBV9 and TRBJ2-2; 10 nucleotides align to TRBD2. Trimming removed 0 bases from V and 5 bases from J; junction bases left unmatched: 10. Germline loops: CDR1 SGDLS, CDR2 YYNGEE. The CDR3 contains 18 residues. The CDR3 loop reads CASSVGLAGASGTGELFF. The CDR3 region has the DNA TGTGCCAGCAGCGTAGGGCTAGCGGGAGCGTCGGGGACCGGGGAGCTGTTTTTT. Supplemented by reference TRBV9 and TRBJ2-2, the full variable domain reads DSGVTQTPKHLITATGQRVTLRCSPRSGDLSVYWYQQSLDQGLQFLIQYYNGEERAKGNILERFSAQQFPDLHSELNLSSLELGDSALYFCASSVGLAGASGTGELFFGEGSRLTVL.

The rearrangement uses TRBV4-1 and TRBJ2-1; D is possibly TRBD2 (6 bases). Trimming shortened V by 4 bases and J by 6 bases, and 19 bases separated the two germline ends. The germline gives CDR1 MGHRA, CDR2 YSYEKL. The CDR3 covers 16 residues. CDR3 in amino acids: CASSPTWWGVGNEQFF. For the CDR3, the DNA is TGCGCCAGCAGCCCCACTTGGTGGGGGGTGGGCAATGAGCAGTTCTTC.

V gene TRBV11-2 combines with J gene TRBJ1-1; 9 bases are a match to TRBD1. The CDR3 totals 15 residues. With V trimmed by 4 bases and J by 4 bases, 7 bases remained unmatched. Germline assignment: CDR1 SGHAT and CDR2 FQNNGV. CDR3 in DNA: TGTGCCAGCAGCTCACACAGGGGGCAGGGCACTGAAGCTTTCTTT. Translation gives CASSSHRGQGTEAFF. Combining the CDR3 with reference TRBV11-2 and TRBJ1-1 gives the whole variable domain EAGVAQSPRYKIIEKRQSVAFWCNPISGHATLYWYQQILGQGPKLLIQFQNNGVVDDSQLPKDRFSAERLKGVDSTLKIQPAKLEDSAVYLCASSSHRGQGTEAFFGQGTRLTVV.

V usage is TRBV19 and J usage is TRBJ1-6, with TRBD1 matching over 9 bases. The V and J ends lost 6 bases and 10 bases, in that order; junction bases with no gene match: 7. CDR3 length: 14 amino acids. Germline V gene data show CDR1 as LNHDA and CDR2 as SQIVND (reference sequence). The chain's CDR3 is CASSPGTGLSPLHF. CDR3 DNA: TGTGCCAGTAGCCCCGGGACAGGGCTCTCACCCCTCCACTTT.

This clone came up a few times. V usage is TRBV5-4 and J usage is TRBJ2-1; 9 bases align to TRBD2. CDR1 SGHNT and CDR2 YYREEE come from the germline V gene (reference sequence). Losses at the gene ends were 3 bases for V and 2 bases for J; bases not matched to a gene: 6. The CDR3 contains 16 residues. CDR3 sequence reads: CASSSSAGGPYNEQFF. Written as DNA, the CDR3 is TGTGCCAGCAGCTCCTCAGCGGGAGGACCCTACAATGAGCAGTTCTTC. The full variable domain, in which reference TRBV5-4 and TRBJ2-1 provide the parts outside the CDR3, is ETGVTQSPTHLIKTRGQQVTLRCSSQSGHNTVSWYQQALGQGPQFIFQYYREEENGRGNFPPRFSGLQFPNYSSELNVNALELDDSALYLCASSSSAGGPYNEQFFGPGTRLTVL.